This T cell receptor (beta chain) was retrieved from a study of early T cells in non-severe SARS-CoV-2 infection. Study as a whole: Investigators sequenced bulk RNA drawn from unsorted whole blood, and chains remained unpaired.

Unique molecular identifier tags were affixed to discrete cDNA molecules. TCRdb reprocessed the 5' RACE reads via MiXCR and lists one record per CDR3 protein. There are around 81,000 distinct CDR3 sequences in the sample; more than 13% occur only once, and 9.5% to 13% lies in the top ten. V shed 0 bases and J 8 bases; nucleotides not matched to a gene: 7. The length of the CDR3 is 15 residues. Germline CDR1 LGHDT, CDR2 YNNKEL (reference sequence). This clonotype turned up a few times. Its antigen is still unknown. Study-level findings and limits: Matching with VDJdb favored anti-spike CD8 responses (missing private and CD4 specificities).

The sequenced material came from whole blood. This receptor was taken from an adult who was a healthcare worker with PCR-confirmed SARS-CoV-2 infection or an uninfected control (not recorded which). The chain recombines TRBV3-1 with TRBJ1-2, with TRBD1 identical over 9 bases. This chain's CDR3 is CASSQDWWTGVGYTF. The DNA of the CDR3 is TGTGCCAGCAGCCAAGATTGGTGGACAGGGGTCGGCTACACCTTC.